This is a list of T cell receptor beta chains from one sample in a study of blood T cell repertoires in COVID-19. TCRdb keeps only in-frame clones here, not all; method: immunoSEQ multiplex PCR. The table includes fewer than 200,000 clones, about four fifths detected once. Sequenced: PBMCs or T cells enriched from blood (not recorded which). The source is a woman between 50 and 59 years old in a cohort exposed to, infected with or recovered from COVID-19 (not recorded which). Both conserved end residues are part of each CDR3. The order of the fields is clone size, J gene, D gene, V gene, CDR3 length, CDR3 protein, CDR3 DNA. The D gene is left open where the match is weak. Size is omitted from some rows. Given values are once, few, many or a class for expanded clones.

clone_size: -; j_call: TRBJ2-1; d_call: -; v_call: TRBV4-3; cdr3_length: 12; cdr3_aa: CASSQESYEQFF; cdr3_nt: TGCGCCAGCAGCCAAGAGTCCTATGAGCAGTTCTTC
clone_size: -; j_call: TRBJ1-3; d_call: -; v_call: TRBV28; cdr3_length: 13; cdr3_aa: CASSNQGRNTIYF; cdr3_nt: TGTGCCAGCAGTAATCAGGGGAGAAACACCATATATTTT
clone_size: once; j_call: TRBJ1-2; d_call: TRBD1; v_call: TRBV12-3/TRBV12-4; cdr3_length: 13; cdr3_aa: CASRQQGVYGYTF; cdr3_nt: TGTGCCAGCAGACAACAGGGGGTTTATGGCTACACCTTC
clone_size: -; j_call: TRBJ2-5; d_call: TRBD2; v_call: TRBV7-8; cdr3_length: 18; cdr3_aa: CASSLAVIMRGGSETQYF; cdr3_nt: TGTGCCAGCAGCTTAGCAGTAATAATGCGGGGGGGCAGCGAGACCCAGTACTTC
clone_size: -; j_call: TRBJ1-2; d_call: -; v_call: TRBV29-1; cdr3_length: 14; cdr3_aa: CSVEIRTVNYGYTF; cdr3_nt: TGCAGCGTTGAAATACGGACAGTTAACTATGGCTACACCTTC
clone_size: -; j_call: TRBJ2-7; d_call: -; v_call: TRBV6-2/TRBV6-3; cdr3_length: 16; cdr3_aa: CASSPENDYFTYEQYF; cdr3_nt: TGTGCCAGCAGCCCTGAAAACGACTACTTTACCTACGAGCAGTACTTC
clone_size: -; j_call: TRBJ2-5; d_call: TRBD2; v_call: TRBV5-1; cdr3_length: 17; cdr3_aa: CASSLAGTSGSQKTQYF; cdr3_nt: TGCGCCAGCAGCTTGGCAGGAACTAGCGGGAGTCAGAAGACCCAGTACTTC
clone_size: -; j_call: TRBJ2-2; d_call: -; v_call: TRBV20-1; cdr3_length: 16; cdr3_aa: CSASLSGRGEDGELFF; cdr3_nt: TGCAGTGCTAGTTTATCGGGCAGGGGTGAAGACGGGGAGCTGTTTTTT
clone_size: -; j_call: TRBJ1-5; d_call: -; v_call: TRBV28; cdr3_length: 13; cdr3_aa: CASTPGSDQPQHF; cdr3_nt: TGTGCCAGCACTCCGGGGTCCGATCAGCCCCAGCATTTT
clone_size: -; j_call: TRBJ2-7; d_call: -; v_call: TRBV27; cdr3_length: 14; cdr3_aa: CASSFHPQTYEQYF; cdr3_nt: TGTGCCAGCAGTTTTCACCCACAGACATACGAGCAGTACTTC
clone_size: -; j_call: TRBJ2-5; d_call: TRBD2; v_call: TRBV5-5; cdr3_length: 17; cdr3_aa: CASSSGASGGSQETQYF; cdr3_nt: TGTGCCAGCAGCTCCGGGGCTAGCGGGGGCTCCCAAGAGACCCAGTACTTC
clone_size: -; j_call: TRBJ2-2; d_call: -; v_call: TRBV5-4; cdr3_length: 14; cdr3_aa: CASSPTGSTGELFF; cdr3_nt: TGTGCCAGCAGCCCGACAGGTTCCACCGGGGAGCTGTTTTTT
clone_size: -; j_call: TRBJ1-4; d_call: -; v_call: TRBV7-6; cdr3_length: 16; cdr3_aa: CASSQPAGDDREKLFF; cdr3_nt: TGTGCCAGCAGCCAACCCGCGGGGGACGATCGGGAAAAACTGTTTTTT
clone_size: -; j_call: TRBJ1-4; d_call: TRBD1; v_call: TRBV2; cdr3_length: 14; cdr3_aa: CASGTGFLDEKLFF; cdr3_nt: TGTGCCAGCGGGACAGGGTTTCTCGATGAAAAACTGTTTTTT
clone_size: -; j_call: TRBJ2-5; d_call: -; v_call: TRBV4-2; cdr3_length: 18; cdr3_aa: CASSPNTPGGAVGETQYF; cdr3_nt: TGTGCCAGCAGCCCAAACACCCCGGGCGGGGCCGTGGGAGAGACCCAGTACTTC
clone_size: -; j_call: TRBJ1-4; d_call: -; v_call: TRBV4-3; cdr3_length: 15; cdr3_aa: CASSRSRKVGEKLFF; cdr3_nt: TGCGCCAGCAGTAGATCGCGGAAGGTTGGAGAAAAACTGTTTTTT
clone_size: -; j_call: TRBJ1-1; d_call: TRBD1; v_call: TRBV5-1; cdr3_length: 16; cdr3_aa: CASSPQTGQGNTEAFF; cdr3_nt: TGCGCCAGCAGCCCCCAGACGGGACAGGGGAACACTGAAGCTTTCTTT
clone_size: -; j_call: TRBJ2-2; d_call: -; v_call: TRBV24-1; cdr3_length: 17; cdr3_aa: CATSDPSGEGKTGELFF; cdr3_nt: TGTGCCACCAGTGACCCATCCGGGGAAGGCAAGACCGGGGAGCTGTTTTTT
clone_size: -; j_call: TRBJ2-5; d_call: -; v_call: TRBV28; cdr3_length: 13; cdr3_aa: CASRRTRQETQYF; cdr3_nt: TGTGCCAGCAGGAGGACACGTCAAGAGACCCAGTACTTC
clone_size: -; j_call: TRBJ1-2; d_call: -; v_call: TRBV12-3/TRBV12-4; cdr3_length: 13; cdr3_aa: CASSREDFYGYTF; cdr3_nt: TGTGCCAGCAGTCGAGAAGACTTCTATGGCTACACCTTC
clone_size: few; j_call: TRBJ1-2; d_call: TRBD1; v_call: TRBV28; cdr3_length: 14; cdr3_aa: CASTLGQGSYGYTF; cdr3_nt: TGTGCCAGCACCTTAGGACAGGGGAGCTATGGCTACACCTTC
clone_size: -; j_call: TRBJ2-2; d_call: TRBD2; v_call: TRBV7-7; cdr3_length: 16; cdr3_aa: CASSPRLASNAGELFF; cdr3_nt: TGTGCTAGCAGCCCGCGACTAGCGTCGAACGCCGGGGAGCTGTTTTTT
clone_size: -; j_call: TRBJ2-1; d_call: -; v_call: TRBV15; cdr3_length: 15; cdr3_aa: CATSRVAEGVFPQFF; cdr3_nt: TGTGCCACCAGCAGAGTTGCGGAGGGCGTGTTCCCGCAGTTCTTC
clone_size: once; j_call: TRBJ2-1; d_call: TRBD2; v_call: TRBV9; cdr3_length: 18; cdr3_aa: CASSKHTGTSGRGNEQFF; cdr3_nt: TGTGCCAGCAGCAAACACACTGGGACTAGCGGGAGGGGGAATGAGCAGTTCTTC
clone_size: -; j_call: TRBJ1-1; d_call: TRBD1; v_call: TRBV6-5; cdr3_length: 15; cdr3_aa: CASSDSGQLNTEAFF; cdr3_nt: TGTGCCAGCAGTGACTCGGGACAGTTGAACACTGAAGCTTTCTTT
clone_size: -; j_call: TRBJ1-6; d_call: -; v_call: TRBV30; cdr3_length: 13; cdr3_aa: CAWSVGENSPLHF; cdr3_nt: TGTGCCTGGAGTGTCGGGGAAAATTCACCCCTCCACTTT
clone_size: -; j_call: TRBJ1-2; d_call: -; v_call: TRBV2; cdr3_length: 12; cdr3_aa: CASTGQGNGYTF; cdr3_nt: TGTGCCAGCACTGGGCAGGGAAATGGCTACACCTTC
clone_size: -; j_call: TRBJ1-5; d_call: -; v_call: TRBV2; cdr3_length: 14; cdr3_aa: CASRTRTGTQPQHF; cdr3_nt: TGTGCCAGCAGGACGAGAACAGGGACTCAGCCCCAGCATTTT
clone_size: -; j_call: TRBJ1-4; d_call: -; v_call: TRBV18; cdr3_length: 15; cdr3_aa: CASSLRQAQSEKLFF; cdr3_nt: TGTGCCAGCTCCCTCAGACAGGCCCAGAGCGAAAAACTGTTTTTT
clone_size: -; j_call: TRBJ1-2; d_call: -; v_call: TRBV19; cdr3_length: 15; cdr3_aa: CASSIATGRSYGYTF; cdr3_nt: TGTGCCAGTAGTATCGCAACAGGGCGCTCCTATGGCTACACCTTC
clone_size: -; j_call: TRBJ1-4; d_call: -; v_call: TRBV11-3; cdr3_length: 14; cdr3_aa: CASSAGSWDEKLFF; cdr3_nt: TGTGCCAGCAGCGCAGGGTCTTGGGATGAAAAACTGTTTTTT
clone_size: -; j_call: TRBJ1-1; d_call: -; v_call: TRBV7-9; cdr3_length: 15; cdr3_aa: CASSLEGRMLTEAFF; cdr3_nt: TGTGCCAGCAGCTTGGAGGGAAGAATGTTGACTGAAGCTTTCTTT
clone_size: -; j_call: TRBJ2-6; d_call: -; v_call: TRBV19; cdr3_length: 18; cdr3_aa: CASSIARQARSGANVLTF; cdr3_nt: TGTGCCAGTAGTATAGCTCGGCAGGCCCGCTCTGGGGCCAACGTCCTGACTTTC
clone_size: -; j_call: TRBJ2-5; d_call: -; v_call: TRBV6-5; cdr3_length: 13; cdr3_aa: CASGRTAKETQYF; cdr3_nt: TGTGCCAGCGGAAGGACAGCAAAAGAGACCCAGTACTTC
clone_size: -; j_call: TRBJ1-1; d_call: -; v_call: TRBV30; cdr3_length: 13; cdr3_aa: CAWSVKRDTEAFF; cdr3_nt: TGTGCCTGGAGTGTAAAGAGGGACACTGAAGCTTTCTTT
clone_size: -; j_call: TRBJ2-3; d_call: -; v_call: TRBV9; cdr3_length: 14; cdr3_aa: CASSPRQGTDTQYF; cdr3_nt: TGTGCCAGCAGCCCGAGACAGGGCACAGATACGCAGTATTTT
clone_size: few; j_call: TRBJ1-1; d_call: TRBD1; v_call: TRBV7-3; cdr3_length: 13; cdr3_aa: CASSPGTGTEAFF; cdr3_nt: TGTGCCAGCAGCCCAGGGACAGGCACTGAAGCTTTCTTT
clone_size: -; j_call: TRBJ2-3; d_call: -; v_call: TRBV10-3; cdr3_length: 18; cdr3_aa: CAISEDRPGRRGQDTQYF; cdr3_nt: TGTGCCATCAGTGAGGACAGACCGGGACGACGGGGACAAGATACGCAGTATTTT
clone_size: -; j_call: TRBJ2-7; d_call: -; v_call: TRBV10-3; cdr3_length: 12; cdr3_aa: CAISPRGDEQYF; cdr3_nt: TGTGCCATCAGCCCCAGGGGTGACGAGCAGTACTTC
clone_size: -; j_call: TRBJ1-1; d_call: -; v_call: TRBV29-1; cdr3_length: 15; cdr3_aa: CSVEGGGFMNTEAFF; cdr3_nt: TGCAGCGTTGAAGGGGGGGGTTTTATGAACACTGAAGCTTTCTTT
clone_size: -; j_call: TRBJ2-1; d_call: -; v_call: TRBV7-3; cdr3_length: 13; cdr3_aa: CASSLTGGNEQFF; cdr3_nt: TGTGCCAGCAGCTTAACAGGAGGCAATGAGCAGTTCTTC
clone_size: once; j_call: TRBJ2-3; d_call: -; v_call: TRBV6-4; cdr3_length: 15; cdr3_aa: CASSDSGGGADTQYF; cdr3_nt: TGTGCCAGCAGTGACTCGGGCGGAGGGGCAGATACGCAGTATTTT